This T cell receptor (beta chain) comes out of a study of metastatic and nonmetastatic thyroid tumors. With MiXCR, TCRdb reprocessed the PCR reads. The table records approximately 82,000 clones, 9.5% to 15% of them present only once. Thyroid surgery was performed in patients who had received no treatment beforehand. The length of the CDR3 is 18 residues. V dropped 6 bases and J dropped 10 bases, with 28 bases sitting between them. CDR1 MNHEY and CDR2 SVGEGT come from the germline V gene. The sequenced sample was tumor tissue. This rearrangement joins TRBV6-2 or TRBV6-3 to TRBJ1-6, with D perhaps matching TRBD1 (5 bases). This clonotype was sampled from a female donor with papillary thyroid cancer or a benign thyroid nodule (not recorded which). Some clones in this sample may be carry-over from other donors' samples. CDR3 protein: CASSSGPGRRSVESPLHF. Here the CDR3 DNA reads TGTGCCAGCAGCTCTGGGCCGGGACGGCGGTCGGTGGAGTCACCCCTCCACTTT.